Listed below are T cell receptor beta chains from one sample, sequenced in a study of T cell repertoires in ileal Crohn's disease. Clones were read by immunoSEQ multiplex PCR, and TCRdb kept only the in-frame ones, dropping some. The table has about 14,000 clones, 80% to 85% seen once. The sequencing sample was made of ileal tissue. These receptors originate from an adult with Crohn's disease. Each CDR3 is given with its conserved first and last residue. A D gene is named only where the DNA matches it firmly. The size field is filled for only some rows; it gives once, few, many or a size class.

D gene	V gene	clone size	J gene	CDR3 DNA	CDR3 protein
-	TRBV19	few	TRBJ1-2	TGTGCCAGTAGTATCGAACATAACTATGGCTACACCTTC	CASSIEHNYGYTF
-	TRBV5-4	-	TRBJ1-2	TGTGCCAGCAGCTTGGACAGGATCGGTCTTGGCTACACCTTC	CASSLDRIGLGYTF
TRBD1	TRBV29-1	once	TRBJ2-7	TGCAGCGTTGTGGGACAGGGCTACGAGCAGTACTTC	CSVVGQGYEQYF
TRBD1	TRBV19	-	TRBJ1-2	TGTGCCAGTATTAGTAATCCGGGACAGAACTATGGCTACACCTTC	CASISNPGQNYGYTF
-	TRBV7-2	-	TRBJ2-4	TGTGCCAGCAGCTTAGGTATAGGGGTTAGCCAATACATTCAGTACTTC	CASSLGIGVSQYIQYF
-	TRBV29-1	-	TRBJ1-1	TGCAGCGGCTGGGTGCGCGGGAACACTGAAGCTTTCTTT	CSGWVRGNTEAFF
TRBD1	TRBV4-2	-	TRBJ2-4	TGTGCCAGCAGCCAAGGGGCGGGACAGGGCCAACAGTACTTC	CASSQGAGQGQQYF
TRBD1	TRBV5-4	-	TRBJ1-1	TGTGCCAGCAGCTCACCGACAGGGGGGGTTACTGAAGCTTTCTTT	CASSSPTGGVTEAFF
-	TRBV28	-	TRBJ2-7	TGTGCCAGCAGAAAACCGCGGACACCTACCTACGAGCAGTACTTC	CASRKPRTPTYEQYF
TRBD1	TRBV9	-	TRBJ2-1	TGTGCCAGCAGCGGACTTTTGACAGGGGGTGGGCAGTTCTTC	CASSGLLTGGGQFF
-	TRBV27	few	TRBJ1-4	TGTGCCAGCAGCCGAAATCCGGGGGGAGATGAAAAACTGTTTTTT	CASSRNPGGDEKLFF
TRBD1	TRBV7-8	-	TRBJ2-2	TGTGCCAGCAGCTTATCCTTCAGGACAGGGGGCACCGGGGAGCTGTTTTTT	CASSLSFRTGGTGELFF
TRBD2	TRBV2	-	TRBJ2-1	TGTGCCAGCACGCGGACTAGCGGGACCTACAATGAGCAGTTCTTC	CASTRTSGTYNEQFF
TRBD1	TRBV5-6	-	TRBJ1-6	TGTGCCAGCAGAGGGACAGGGACTCAGTCACCCCTCCACTTT	CASRGTGTQSPLHF
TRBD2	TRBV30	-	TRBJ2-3	TGTGCCTGGAGTGGACTAGCGGGCACAGATACGCAGTATTTT	CAWSGLAGTDTQYF
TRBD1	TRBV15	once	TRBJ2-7	TGTGCCACCAGCAGAGATCTTGTAACAGGGGTATACTACGAGCAGTACTTC	CATSRDLVTGVYYEQYF
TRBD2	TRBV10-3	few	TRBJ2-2	TGTGCCATCCTAGCGGGAGTGCAGACCGGGGAGCTGTTTTTT	CAILAGVQTGELFF
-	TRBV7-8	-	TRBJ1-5	TGTGCCAGCAGCTTAGACAGCTATAGCAATCAGCCCCAGCATTTT	CASSLDSYSNQPQHF
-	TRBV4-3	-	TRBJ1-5	TGCGCCAGCAGCCCAAACTACAATCAGCCCCAGCATTTT	CASSPNYNQPQHF
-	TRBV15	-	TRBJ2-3	TGTGCCACCAGCAGACCGCGGGGACTCACAGATACGCAGTATTTT	CATSRPRGLTDTQYF